This T cell receptor beta chain appears in the sequencing data of a study of human T cells and chemical hapten exposure. Study context: Mostly female, the patients presented with alopecia areata, totalis or universalis.

There are 14 residues in the CDR3. Germline V CDR1 and CDR2: LNHNV, YYDKDF (reference sequence). The V gene lost 2 bases and the J gene lost 7 bases, with 14 bases spanning the gap. Specified time point: patch test 1, 2 weeks after DPC sensitization. Treatment given: therapeutic diphenylcyclopropenone sensitization with weekly scalp DPC. Individual cDNA molecules had unique molecular identifiers attached to them by the library. Each CDR3 protein is one row after TCRdb ran MiXCR on the RACE reads. The table has 300,000 to 350,000 distinct CDR3 sequences, around 6.9% seen once. The sequence was obtained from a woman between 18 and 29 years old with alopecia areata. Some clones in this sample may be carry-over from other donors' samples. The sequences come from whole blood, collected in connection with sensitization to the hapten diphenylcyclopropenone (DPC). The rearrangement uses TRBV15 and TRBJ1-1; D uncertain. For the CDR3, the DNA is TGTGCCACCAGCAGACCGGCCGTGGGGTTTGAAGCTTTCTTT. Translation: CATSRPAVGFEAFF.